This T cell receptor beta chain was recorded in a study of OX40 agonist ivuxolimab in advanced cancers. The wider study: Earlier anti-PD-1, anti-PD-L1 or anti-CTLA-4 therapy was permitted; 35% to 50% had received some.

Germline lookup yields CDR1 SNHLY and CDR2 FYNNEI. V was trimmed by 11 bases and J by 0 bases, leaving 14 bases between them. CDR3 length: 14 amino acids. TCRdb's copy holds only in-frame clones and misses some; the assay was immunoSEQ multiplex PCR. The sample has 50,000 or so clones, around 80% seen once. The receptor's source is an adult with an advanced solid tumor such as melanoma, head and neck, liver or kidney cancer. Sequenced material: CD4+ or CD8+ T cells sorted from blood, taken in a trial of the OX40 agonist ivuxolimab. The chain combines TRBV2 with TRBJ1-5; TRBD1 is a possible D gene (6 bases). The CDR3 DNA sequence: TGTGCCTCCGGGGGACACTATAGCAATCAGCCCCAGCATTTT. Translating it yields CASGGHYSNQPQHF.